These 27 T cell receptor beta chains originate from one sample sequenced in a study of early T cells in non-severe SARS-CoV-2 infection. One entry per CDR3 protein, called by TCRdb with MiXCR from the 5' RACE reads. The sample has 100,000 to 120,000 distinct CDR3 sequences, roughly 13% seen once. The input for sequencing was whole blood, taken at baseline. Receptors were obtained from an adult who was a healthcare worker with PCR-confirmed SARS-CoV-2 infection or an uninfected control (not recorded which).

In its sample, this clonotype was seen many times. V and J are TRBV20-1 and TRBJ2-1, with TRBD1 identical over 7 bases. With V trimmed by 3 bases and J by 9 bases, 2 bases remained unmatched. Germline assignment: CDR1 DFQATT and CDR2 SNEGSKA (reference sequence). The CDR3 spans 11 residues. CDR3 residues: CSASGTVEQFF. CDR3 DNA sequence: TGCAGTGCTAGTGGGACAGTTGAGCAGTTCTTC.

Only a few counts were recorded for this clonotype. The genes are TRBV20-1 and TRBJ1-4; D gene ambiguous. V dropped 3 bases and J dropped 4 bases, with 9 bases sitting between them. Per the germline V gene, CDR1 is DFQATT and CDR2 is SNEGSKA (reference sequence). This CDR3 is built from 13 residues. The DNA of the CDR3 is TGCAGTGCTAGGGCGGGGAATAATGAAAAACTGTTTTTT. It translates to CSARAGNNEKLFF.

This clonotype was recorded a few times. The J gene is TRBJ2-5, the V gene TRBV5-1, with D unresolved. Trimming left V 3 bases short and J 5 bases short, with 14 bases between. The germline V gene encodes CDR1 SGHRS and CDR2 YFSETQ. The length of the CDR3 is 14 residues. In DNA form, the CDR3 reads TGCGCCAGCAGCTCCGGACCGAGTTTGGAGACCCAGTACTTC. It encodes CASSSGPSLETQYF.

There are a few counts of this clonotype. CDR3 nucleotides: TGTGCCAGCAGCTTACTCCGGGGCGCGGAAGGAAAACTGTTTTTT. This codes for CASSLLRGAEGKLFF. This rearrangement joins TRBV7-9 to TRBJ1-4, with a weak D call TRBD1 (5 bases). V was trimmed by 2 bases and J by 10 bases, leaving 17 bases between them. CDR1 is SEHNR, CDR2 FQNEAQ, per germline (reference sequence). CDR3 size: 15 residues.

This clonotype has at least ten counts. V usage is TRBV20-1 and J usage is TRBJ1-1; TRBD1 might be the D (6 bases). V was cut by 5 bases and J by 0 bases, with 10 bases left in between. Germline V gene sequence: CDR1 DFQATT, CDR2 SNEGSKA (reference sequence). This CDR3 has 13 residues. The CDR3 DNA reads TGCAGTGCTTGGGACACAATGAACACTGAAGCTTTCTTT. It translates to CSAWDTMNTEAFF.

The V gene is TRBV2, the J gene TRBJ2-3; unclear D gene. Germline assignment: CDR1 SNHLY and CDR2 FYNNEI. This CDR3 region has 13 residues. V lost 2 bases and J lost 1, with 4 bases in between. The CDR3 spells CASSEFGTDTQYF. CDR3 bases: TGTGCCAGCAGTGAATTTGGCACAGATACGCAGTATTTT.

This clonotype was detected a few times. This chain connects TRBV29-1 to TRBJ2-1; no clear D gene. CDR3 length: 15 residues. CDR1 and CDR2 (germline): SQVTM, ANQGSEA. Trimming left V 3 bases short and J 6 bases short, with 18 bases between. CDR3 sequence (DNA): TGCAGCGTTGACGCCCCTTGGACCGGCCGCAATGAGCAGTTCTTC. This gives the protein CSVDAPWTGRNEQFF.

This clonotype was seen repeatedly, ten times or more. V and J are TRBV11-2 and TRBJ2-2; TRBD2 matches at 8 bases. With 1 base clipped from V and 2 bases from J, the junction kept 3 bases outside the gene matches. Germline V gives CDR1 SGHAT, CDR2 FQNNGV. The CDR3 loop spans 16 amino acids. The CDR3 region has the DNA TGTGCCAGCAGCTTAGCTAGCGGGTCTAACACCGGGGAGCTGTTTTTT. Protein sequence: CASSLASGSNTGELFF.

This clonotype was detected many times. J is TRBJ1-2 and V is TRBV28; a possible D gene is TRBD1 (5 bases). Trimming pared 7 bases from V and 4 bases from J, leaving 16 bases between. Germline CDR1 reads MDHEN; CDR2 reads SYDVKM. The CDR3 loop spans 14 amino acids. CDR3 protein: CASNPGTSAYGYTF. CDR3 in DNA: TGTGCCAGCAACCCAGGGACTTCCGCCTATGGCTACACCTTC.

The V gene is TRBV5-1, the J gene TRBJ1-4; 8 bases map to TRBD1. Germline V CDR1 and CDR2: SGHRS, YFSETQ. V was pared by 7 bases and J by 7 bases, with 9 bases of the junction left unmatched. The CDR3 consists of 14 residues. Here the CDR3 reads CASGMGTGFEKLFF. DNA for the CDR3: TGCGCCAGCGGCATGGGGACAGGTTTTGAAAAACTGTTTTTT.

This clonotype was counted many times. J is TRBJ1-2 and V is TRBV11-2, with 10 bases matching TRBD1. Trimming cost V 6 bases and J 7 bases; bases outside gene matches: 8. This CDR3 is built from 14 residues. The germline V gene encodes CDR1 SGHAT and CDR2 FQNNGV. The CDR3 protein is CASRSQGDRGGYTF. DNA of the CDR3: TGTGCCAGCAGGTCACAAGGGGACAGGGGTGGCTACACCTTC.

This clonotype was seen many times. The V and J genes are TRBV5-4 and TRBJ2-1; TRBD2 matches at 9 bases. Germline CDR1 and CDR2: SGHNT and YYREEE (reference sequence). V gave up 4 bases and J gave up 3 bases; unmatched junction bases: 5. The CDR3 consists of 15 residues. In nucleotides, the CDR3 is TGTGCCAGCAGCCTCCCTAGCGGGAACTACAATGAGCAGTTCTTC. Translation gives CASSLPSGNYNEQFF.

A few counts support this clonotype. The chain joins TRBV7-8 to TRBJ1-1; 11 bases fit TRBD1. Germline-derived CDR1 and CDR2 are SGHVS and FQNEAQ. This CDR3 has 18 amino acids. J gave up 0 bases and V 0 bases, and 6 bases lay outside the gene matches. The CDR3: CASSLAWGQGDMNTEAFF. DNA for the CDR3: TGTGCCAGCAGCTTAGCGTGGGGACAGGGGGATATGAACACTGAAGCTTTCTTT.

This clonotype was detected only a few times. In nucleotides, the CDR3 is TGTGCCAGCAGCCGACAGGCCGGAGGCTATGGCTACACCTTC. The encoded protein is CASSRQAGGYGYTF. The rearrangement joins TRBV6-1 to TRBJ1-2; possible D gene TRBD1, 6 bases. Trimming pared 6 bases from V and 4 bases from J, leaving 15 bases between. Germline V gene data show CDR1 as MNHNS and CDR2 as SASEGT. The CDR3 contains 14 residues.

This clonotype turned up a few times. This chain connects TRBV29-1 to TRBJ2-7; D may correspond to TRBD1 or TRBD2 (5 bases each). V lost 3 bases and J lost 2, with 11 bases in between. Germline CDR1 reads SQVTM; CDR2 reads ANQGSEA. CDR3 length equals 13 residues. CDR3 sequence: CSVERDGAYEQYF. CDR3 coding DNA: TGCAGCGTTGAGAGGGACGGAGCCTACGAGCAGTACTTC.

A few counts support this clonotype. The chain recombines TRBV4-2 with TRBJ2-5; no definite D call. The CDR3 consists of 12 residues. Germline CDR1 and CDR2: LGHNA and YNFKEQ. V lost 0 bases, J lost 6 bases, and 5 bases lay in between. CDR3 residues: CASSQDGKTQYF. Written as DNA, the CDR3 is TGTGCCAGCAGCCAAGATGGGAAGACCCAGTACTTC.

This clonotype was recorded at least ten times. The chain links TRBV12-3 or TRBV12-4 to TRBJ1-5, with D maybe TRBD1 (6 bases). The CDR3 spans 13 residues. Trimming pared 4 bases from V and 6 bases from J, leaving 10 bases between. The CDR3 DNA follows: TGTGCCAGCAGTTCCAGGGGAGGTCAGCCCCAGCATTTT. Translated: CASSSRGGQPQHF.

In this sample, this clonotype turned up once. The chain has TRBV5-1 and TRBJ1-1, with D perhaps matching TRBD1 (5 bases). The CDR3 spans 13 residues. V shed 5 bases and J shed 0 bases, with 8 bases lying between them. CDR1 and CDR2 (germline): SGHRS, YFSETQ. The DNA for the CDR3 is TGCGCCAGCAGGGGACCGCTGAACACTGAAGCTTTCTTT. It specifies CASRGPLNTEAFF.

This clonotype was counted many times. In DNA, the CDR3 is TGTGCCAGTACGGGACTAGCGGGGTTCTTAAAGACCCAGTACTTC. As protein: CASTGLAGFLKTQYF. The chain links TRBV19 to TRBJ2-5; TRBD2 matches 13 bases. Germline values: CDR1 LNHDA, CDR2 SQIVND (reference sequence). Trimming removed 7 bases from V and 6 bases from J; junction bases left unmatched: 8. The CDR3 loop spans 15 amino acids.

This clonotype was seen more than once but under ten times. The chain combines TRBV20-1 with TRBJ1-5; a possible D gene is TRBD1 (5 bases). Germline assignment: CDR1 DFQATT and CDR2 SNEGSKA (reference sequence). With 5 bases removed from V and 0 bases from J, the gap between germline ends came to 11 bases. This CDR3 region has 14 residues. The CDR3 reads CSAFDSNSNQPQHF. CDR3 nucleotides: TGCAGTGCTTTCGACAGCAATAGCAATCAGCCCCAGCATTTT.

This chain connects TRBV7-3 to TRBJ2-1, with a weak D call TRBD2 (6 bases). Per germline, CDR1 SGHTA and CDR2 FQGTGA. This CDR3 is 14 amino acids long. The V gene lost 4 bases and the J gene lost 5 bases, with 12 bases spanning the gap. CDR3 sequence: CASSSSLAHNEQFF. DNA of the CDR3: TGTGCCAGCAGCTCCTCACTAGCCCACAATGAGCAGTTCTTC.

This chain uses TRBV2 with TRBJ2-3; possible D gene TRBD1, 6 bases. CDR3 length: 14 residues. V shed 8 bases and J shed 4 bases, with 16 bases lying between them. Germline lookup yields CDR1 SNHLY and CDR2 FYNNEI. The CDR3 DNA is TGTGCCAGCGGTAAGACAGGATCATCAGATACGCAGTATTTT. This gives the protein CASGKTGSSDTQYF.

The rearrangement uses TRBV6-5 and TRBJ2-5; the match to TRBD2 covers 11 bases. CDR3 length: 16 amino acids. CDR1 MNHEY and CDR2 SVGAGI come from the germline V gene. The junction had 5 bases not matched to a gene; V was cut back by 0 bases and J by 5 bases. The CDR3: CASSYSVAGGQETQYF. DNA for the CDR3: TGTGCCAGCAGTTACTCGGTAGCGGGGGGGCAGGAGACCCAGTACTTC.

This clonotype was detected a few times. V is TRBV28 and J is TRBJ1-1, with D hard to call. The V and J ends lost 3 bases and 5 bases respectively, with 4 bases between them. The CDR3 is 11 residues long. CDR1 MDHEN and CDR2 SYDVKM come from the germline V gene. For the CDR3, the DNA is TGTGCCAGCAGTTTTCGTACTGAAGCTTTCTTT. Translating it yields CASSFRTEAFF. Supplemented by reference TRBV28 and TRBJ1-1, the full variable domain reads DVKVTQSSRYLVKRTGEKVFLECVQDMDHENMFWYRQDPGLGLRLIYFSYDVKMKEKGDIPEGYSVSREKKERFSLILESASTNQTSMYLCASSFRTEAFFGQGTRLTVV.

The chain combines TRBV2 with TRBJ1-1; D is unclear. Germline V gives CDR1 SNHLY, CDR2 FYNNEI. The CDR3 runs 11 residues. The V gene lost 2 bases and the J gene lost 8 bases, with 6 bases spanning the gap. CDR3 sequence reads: CASSEPLEAFF. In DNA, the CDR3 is TGTGCCAGCAGTGAACCGCTGGAAGCTTTCTTT.

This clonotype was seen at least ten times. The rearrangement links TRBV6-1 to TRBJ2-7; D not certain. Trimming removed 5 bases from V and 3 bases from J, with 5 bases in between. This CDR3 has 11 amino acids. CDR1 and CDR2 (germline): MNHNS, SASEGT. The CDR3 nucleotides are TGTGCCAGCAGTTACAACTACGAGCAGTACTTC. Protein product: CASSYNYEQYF.

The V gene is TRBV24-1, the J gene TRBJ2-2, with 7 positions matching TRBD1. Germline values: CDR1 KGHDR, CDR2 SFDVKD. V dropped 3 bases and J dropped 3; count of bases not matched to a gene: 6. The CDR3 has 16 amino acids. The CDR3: CATSDRDSQDTGELFF. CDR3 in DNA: TGTGCCACCAGTGATCGGGACAGCCAGGACACCGGGGAGCTGTTTTTT.